This T cell receptor (beta chain) was retrieved from a study of Ad26.COV2.S vaccination and SARS-CoV-2 variants. Study details: Donor allocation was to the COV1001 Ad26.COV2.S trial arm.

Unmatched junction bases numbered 1, after V lost 0 bases and J lost 1 base. The CDR3 has 16 residues. Looked up from germline, CDR1 is LGHDT and CDR2 is YNNKEL (reference sequence). This sample's treatment: around 19 received Ad26.COV2.S at low or high dose, single or two shots; several received placebo; per-sample allocation not given. It was on day 63 after the first vaccine or placebo injection that samples were taken. Within Boston, the person who donated was an adult of 18-55 years. With regard to this clone: The antigen is not known.

Libraries were prepared by immunoSEQ multiplex PCR; TCRdb keeps only in-frame clonotypes and omits some of them. The data contain about 460,000 clones, 70% to 90% of them singletons. Regarding the study as a whole: Compared with placebo recipients, vaccine recipients had higher spike-specific TCR breadth. Recipients of vaccine and of placebo showed similar breadth of their non-spike TCR repertoires.

The receptor was isolated from a person aged 18-65 years who received the Ad26.COV2.S COVID-19 vaccine or a placebo. This chain connects TRBV3-1 (or the pseudogene TRBV3-2) to TRBJ2-2, with 8 positions matching TRBD1. The sequencing here drew on peripheral blood, taken in a trial of Ad26.COV2.S vaccine versus placebo. As DNA, the CDR3 is TGTGCCAGCAGCCAAGAAGGGACAGGGAACACCGGGGAGCTGTTTTTT. As protein: CASSQEGTGNTGELFF.